These 31 T cell receptor beta chains were all obtained from the same sample, sequenced in a study of blood T cell repertoires in COVID-19. Profiled with immunoSEQ multiplex PCR; TCRdb holds only in-frame clones, not every one. The sample has roughly 380,000 clones; 89% are singletons. Sequenced sample: peripheral blood. Every receptor here comes from a woman in her 40s with COVID-19, enrolled during active disease.

This chain links TRBV30 with TRBJ1-1, with a possible D match to TRBD1 (6 bases). The germline V and J ends were trimmed by 3 bases and 3 bases, with 11 bases remaining between them. The CDR3 loop spans 13 amino acids. Germline CDR1 reads GTSNPN; CDR2 reads SVGIG (reference sequence). The CDR3: CAWRTDSYTEAFF. For the CDR3, the DNA is TGTGCCTGGAGAACGGACAGTTACACTGAAGCTTTCTTT.

This chain links TRBV6-5 with TRBJ2-3; D perhaps matches TRBD2 (6 bases). Trimming pared 6 bases from V and 2 bases from J, leaving 9 bases between. Germline V gene sequence: CDR1 MNHEY, CDR2 SVGAGI. The CDR3 extends over 13 amino acids. The CDR3 DNA reads as TGTGCCAGCAGGGCGGGGATCACAGATACGCAGTATTTT. Protein sequence: CASRAGITDTQYF.

The V gene is TRBV24-1, the J gene TRBJ1-1, with D possibly matching TRBD1 (6 bases). The germline CDR1 and CDR2 sequences are KGHDR and SFDVKD. With 4 bases removed from V and 4 bases from J, the gap between germline ends came to 36 bases. The length of the CDR3 is 22 residues. CDR3 nucleotide sequence: TGTGCCACCAGTGACTCCCGACAGGAAGGGAAGGATTGGGTAGTGGGGGTCACTGAAGCTTTCTTT. It is translated as CATSDSRQEGKDWVVGVTEAFF.

The chain recombines TRBV15 with TRBJ2-7; D gene ambiguous. The CDR3 spans 13 residues. Deletions cut 0 bases from V and 3 bases from J, with 6 bases between. Germline CDR1 LNHNV, CDR2 YYDKDF (reference sequence). DNA for the CDR3: TGTGCCACCAGCAGAGATCGCAGCTACGAGCAGTACTTC. Translation: CATSRDRSYEQYF.

The V gene is TRBV27, the J gene TRBJ1-2; TRBD1 might be the D (6 bases). The CDR3 is 15 residues long. Trimming left V 6 bases short and J 3 bases short, with 17 bases between. Germline CDR1 is MNHEY and CDR2 is SMNVEV (reference sequence). This CDR3 reads CASRPLIRTDYGYTF. The CDR3 DNA reads TGTGCCAGCAGACCACTCATAAGGACAGACTATGGCTACACCTTC.

The rearrangement joins TRBV28 to TRBJ2-1; 10 bases agree with TRBD2. Per germline, CDR1 MDHEN and CDR2 SYDVKM. J was trimmed by 9 bases and V by 5 bases; bases with no gene match: 10. CDR3 size: 15 residues. CDR3 DNA sequence: TGTGCCAGCAGTCGGACTAGCGGAAAGCCAGGTGAGCAGTTCTTC. Translation gives CASSRTSGKPGEQFF.

The J gene is TRBJ1-6, the V gene TRBV6-6, with a tentative D call TRBD1 (5 bases). Trimming stripped 6 bases from V and 8 bases from J, with 17 bases between. Germline V gene data show CDR1 as MNHNY and CDR2 as SVGAGI (reference sequence). This CDR3 is 15 amino acids long. This chain's CDR3 is CASSILGALDSPLHF. The CDR3 DNA reads as TGTGCCAGCAGCATCTTAGGGGCCCTAGATTCACCCCTCCACTTT.

This clone showed up just once. For the CDR3, the DNA is TGTGCCAGCAGCTGGGGGGGGACTAGGAGCACAGATACGCAGTATTTT. It is translated as CASSWGGTRSTDTQYF. This chain connects TRBV11-2 to TRBJ2-3; 8 nucleotides line up with TRBD2. This CDR3 has 16 amino acids. V lost 4 bases and J lost 0; bases outside the gene matches: 6. CDR1 and CDR2 from the germline V gene are SGHAT and FQNNGV.

The chain joins TRBV6-6 to TRBJ1-6; D might be TRBD1 (5 bases). CDR1 MNHNY and CDR2 SVGAGI come from the germline V gene (reference sequence). This CDR3 region has 15 residues. V was shortened by 5 bases and J by 7 bases, with 15 bases between the two germline ends. CDR3 region: CASSPRGERNSPLHF. The CDR3 bases are TGTGCCAGCAGTCCCCGGGGGGAGCGGAATTCACCCCTCCACTTT.

The chain links TRBV12-3 or TRBV12-4 to TRBJ2-1; 7 nucleotides match TRBD1. Trimming at V came to 6 bases and at J to 9 bases, leaving 5 bases not matched to a gene. The CDR3 sequence is 12 residues long. The CDR3 DNA sequence: TGTGCCAGCAGGGCGACAGGGAGTGAGCAGTTCTTC. Translation gives CASRATGSEQFF.

This clone was observed a handful of times. The CDR3 region is CASSLIPTPGRQSYEQYF. Written as DNA, the CDR3 is TGTGCCAGCAGCCTAATTCCAACCCCCGGCCGACAGTCCTACGAGCAGTACTTC. This chain joins TRBV7-9 and TRBJ2-7; D is possibly TRBD1 (5 bases). The CDR3 covers 18 residues. Germline V gene data show CDR1 as SEHNR and CDR2 as FQNEAQ (reference sequence). Trimming took off 5 bases at V and 1 base at J, with 24 bases between the two ends.

This CDR3 reads CASSLGGRDTTYYGYTF. CDR3 sequence (DNA): TGCGCCAGCAGCTTGGGGGGCCGCGACACCACCTACTATGGCTACACCTTC. The chain carries TRBV5-1 and TRBJ1-2, with D tentatively TRBD1 (5 bases). V lost 0 bases and J lost 3, with 18 bases in between. Germline lookup yields CDR1 SGHRS and CDR2 YFSETQ. This CDR3 is 17 amino acids long.

The chain is built from TRBV6-6 and TRBJ1-4; D might be TRBD1 (6 bases). The CDR3 runs to 14 residues. Trimming shortened V by 5 bases and J by 7 bases, and 14 bases separated the two germline ends. Germline V CDR1 and CDR2: MNHNY, SVGAGI (reference sequence). The DNA for the CDR3 is TGTGCCAGCAGTACACCAGGGGCGGCTGAAAAACTGTTTTTT. Translated: CASSTPGAAEKLFF.

The chain has TRBV3-1 (or the pseudogene TRBV3-2) and TRBJ1-1; no clear D. The CDR3 length is 14 residues. V was pared by 0 bases and J by 6 bases, with 11 bases between. Per germline, CDR1 LGHDT and CDR2 YNNKEL (reference sequence). The CDR3 loop reads CASSQDLVAPEAFF. The CDR3 coding sequence is TGTGCCAGCAGCCAAGATCTAGTCGCGCCTGAAGCTTTCTTT.

The chain joins TRBV5-1 to TRBJ1-1; 7 positions agree with TRBD1. The CDR3 spans 14 residues. In germline, CDR1 is SGHRS, CDR2 YFSETQ. The junction had 6 bases not matched to a gene; V was cut back by 3 bases and J by 4 bases. The CDR3 region has the DNA TGCGCCAGCAGCTCACAGGGGATAGGCACTGAAGCTTTCTTT. The encoded protein is CASSSQGIGTEAFF.

This clone has only a few counts. The genes are TRBV6-4 and TRBJ1-6, with TRBD1 matching 9 bases. The CDR3 extends over 15 amino acids. With V trimmed by 2 bases and J by 7 bases, 3 bases remained unmatched. The V gene's germline CDR1 is MRHNA and CDR2 SNTAGT. The CDR3 nucleotides read TGTGCCAGCAGTGACCAGACAGGGGGGAATTCACCCCTCCACTTT. Its protein is CASSDQTGGNSPLHF.

Note on this clone: In the same sample, other DNA sequences code for this CDR3. CDR3 region: CASSLDRDYGYTF. CDR3 nucleotides: TGCGCCAGCAGCTTGGACAGGGATTATGGCTACACCTTC. This sequence joins TRBV5-1 and TRBJ1-2; tentatively, D is TRBD1 (6 bases). V lost 0 bases and J lost 5, with 8 bases in between. The CDR3 totals 13 residues. Per germline, CDR1 SGHRS and CDR2 YFSETQ.

The V and J genes are TRBV21-1 and TRBJ1-1. TRBV21-1 is classified as a pseudogene. The CDR3 sequence is 15 residues long. In nucleotides, the CDR3 is TGTGCCAGCAGCTTCCTCTGCGGGGTGAACACTGAAGCTTTCTTT. This encodes CASSFLCGVNTEAFF.

The chain couples TRBV29-1 to TRBJ2-2, with 11 bases that match TRBD2. CDR1 SQVTM and CDR2 ANQGSEA come from the germline V gene. J was trimmed by 5 bases and V by 6 bases; bases with no gene match: 8. This CDR3 is built from 15 residues. The CDR3 is CSVGIAGGRTGELFF. The CDR3, as DNA: TGCAGCGTAGGAATAGCGGGAGGGAGGACCGGGGAGCTGTTTTTT.

This rearrangement joins TRBV6-4 to TRBJ2-1; tentatively, D is TRBD2 (7 bases). CDR1 MRHNA and CDR2 SNTAGT come from the germline V gene. V lost 3 bases, J lost 4 bases, and 16 bases lay in between. This CDR3 contains 16 residues. For the CDR3, the DNA is TGTGCCAGCAGTGAAACCGGGGGGCTACGATACAATGAGCAGTTCTTC. This translates into CASSETGGLRYNEQFF.

The chain recombines TRBV5-1 with TRBJ2-3; 9 nucleotides agree with TRBD1. The J segment lost 5 bases and the V segment lost 2 bases, leaving 12 bases of the junction unmatched. This CDR3 is 17 amino acids long. CDR1 is SGHRS and CDR2 is YFSETQ in the germline V gene. The CDR3 here is CASSLFGTGGRVDTQYF. CDR3 bases: TGCGCCAGCAGCTTATTCGGAACAGGGGGCAGGGTAGATACGCAGTATTTT.

This rearrangement joins TRBV12-3 or TRBV12-4 to TRBJ1-3; D is possibly TRBD1 (5 bases). This CDR3 comprises 13 residues. Trimming removed 5 bases from V and 1 base from J, with 6 bases in between. CDR3 nucleotides: TGTGCCAGCAGTCGGACATCTGGAAACACCATATATTTT. Protein product: CASSRTSGNTIYF.

The V call is TRBV18, the J call TRBJ2-6, with D possibly TRBD1 on 5 matching bases. The germline V gene encodes CDR1 KGHSH and CDR2 LQKENI. The CDR3 has 18 residues. Deletions cut 6 bases from V and 0 bases from J, with 18 bases between. The CDR3 protein is CASSPIGAPVSGANVLTF. Here the CDR3 DNA reads TGTGCCAGCTCGCCCATAGGGGCTCCCGTCTCTGGGGCCAACGTCCTGACTTTC.

This clone was seen once. The V gene is TRBV7-2, the J gene TRBJ2-1; D gene unclear. The CDR3 is made up of 13 amino acids. From germline, CDR1 is SGHTA and CDR2 FQGNSA. Deletions cut 5 bases from V and 10 bases from J, with 15 bases between. The chain's CDR3 is CASSNPGLAEQFF. For the CDR3, the DNA is TGTGCCAGCAGCAATCCCGGGTTGGCGGAGCAGTTCTTC. The full variable domain, in which reference TRBV7-2 and TRBJ2-1 provide the parts outside the CDR3, is GAGVSQSPSNKVTEKGKDVELRCDPISGHTALYWYRQSLGQGLEFLIYFQGNSAPDKSGLPSDRFSAERTGGSVSTLTIQRTQQEDSAVYLCASSNPGLAEQFFGPGTRLTVL.

The gene calls are TRBV28 and TRBJ2-3; 8 nucleotides align to TRBD2. The germline V gene has CDR1 MDHEN and CDR2 SYDVKM. The trim removed 2 bases at V and 1 base at J, leaving 2 bases unmatched. There are 15 residues in the CDR3. CDR3 protein: CASSLAGGRTDTQYF. The CDR3 DNA reads TGTGCCAGCAGTTTAGCGGGGGGTCGCACAGATACGCAGTATTTT.

J is TRBJ1-1 and V is TRBV14, with D maybe TRBD1 (5 bases). Trimming stripped 0 bases from V and 1 base from J, with 18 bases between. From germline, CDR1 is SGHDN and CDR2 FVKESK. The CDR3 sequence is 18 residues long. DNA of the CDR3: TGTGCCAGCAGCCAAGATAAAGGACCGGGCCAGGGGAACACTGAAGCTTTCTTT. This encodes CASSQDKGPGQGNTEAFF.

The chain has TRBV2 and TRBJ1-5; 9 bases agree with TRBD1. The J segment lost 0 bases and the V segment lost 6 bases, leaving 12 bases of the junction unmatched. The CDR3 spans 18 residues. Germline assignment: CDR1 SNHLY and CDR2 FYNNEI. Written as DNA, the CDR3 is TGTGCCAGCAGCGACGGGACAGGGAGCCTTTATAGCAATCAGCCCCAGCATTTT. Translation: CASSDGTGSLYSNQPQHF.

This clone was seen only once. The gene calls are TRBV6-5 and TRBJ1-1; D gene unclear. The CDR3 is 12 residues long. Germline V gene data show CDR1 as MNHEY and CDR2 as SVGAGI. The V gene lost 6 bases and the J gene lost 4 bases, with 9 bases spanning the gap. The CDR3 sequence: CASSGWATEAFF. The CDR3 nucleotides read TGTGCCAGCAGCGGTTGGGCCACTGAAGCTTTCTTT.

The chain uses TRBV28 and TRBJ1-3; D is unclear. The ends were cut back, 6 bases at V and 2 bases at J, with 5 bases in the middle. Germline lookup yields CDR1 MDHEN and CDR2 SYDVKM. The CDR3 is made up of 12 amino acids. CDR3 residues: CASSSPGNTIYF. DNA for the CDR3: TGTGCCAGCAGCTCCCCTGGAAACACCATATATTTT. The full variable domain, in which reference TRBV28 and TRBJ1-3 provide the parts outside the CDR3, is DVKVTQSSRYLVKRTGEKVFLECVQDMDHENMFWYRQDPGLGLRLIYFSYDVKMKEKGDIPEGYSVSREKKERFSLILESASTNQTSMYLCASSSPGNTIYFGEGSWLTVV.

This chain links TRBV7-2 with TRBJ1-2; 7 bases line up with TRBD1. Germline CDR1 and CDR2: SGHTA and FQGNSA. CDR3 length: 14 amino acids. J was trimmed by 3 bases and V by 2 bases; bases with no gene match: 3. The CDR3 DNA reads TGTGCCAGCAGCTTACCCGGGACAGACTATGGCTACACCTTC. It yields the protein CASSLPGTDYGYTF. The whole variable domain, remainder taken from reference TRBV7-2 and TRBJ1-2, is GAGVSQSPSNKVTEKGKDVELRCDPISGHTALYWYRQSLGQGLEFLIYFQGNSAPDKSGLPSDRFSAERTGGSVSTLTIQRTQQEDSAVYLCASSLPGTDYGYTFGSGTRLTVV.

The J gene is TRBJ1-2, the V gene TRBV7-2; 10 bases map to TRBD1. CDR3 length: 14 residues. J lost 4 bases, V lost 5 bases, and 4 bases had no gene match. Germline assignment: CDR1 SGHTA and CDR2 FQGNSA. CDR3 nucleotide sequence: TGTGCCAGCAGCCCTAGGACAGGGGGCTATGGCTACACCTTC. Protein: CASSPRTGGYGYTF.